Following are 27 T cell receptor beta chains from one sample sequenced in a study of technical replicates of blood from a handful of donors. Sequenced by immunoSEQ multiplex PCR; TCRdb stores in-frame clones only, minus some. The sample carries about 88,000 clones, around 90% recorded once. The sequenced sample consisted of T cells isolated from PBMCs. The receptors were gathered from a human donor in good health.

This chain connects TRBV7-9 to TRBJ2-2; TRBD2 aligns across 8 bases. The ends lost 5 bases at V and 7 bases at J; junction bases unmatched: 6. This CDR3 is 14 amino acids long. Germline loops: CDR1 SEHNR, CDR2 FQNEAQ (reference sequence). In nucleotides, the CDR3 is TGTGCCAGCAGCCCGCGACTAGCGCACGGGGAGCTGTTTTTT. Translated: CASSPRLAHGELFF.

The count of this clone is one. The chain couples TRBV9 to TRBJ2-7, with TRBD2 as a possible D gene (6 bases). This CDR3 is built from 16 residues. The V end was cut by 0 bases, the J end by 0 bases, with 13 bases between. Germline CDR1 reads SGDLS; CDR2 reads YYNGEE. The CDR3 coding sequence is TGTGCCAGCAGCGTAGGGGAGGTGAGGTCCTCCTACGAGCAGTACTTC. Translated: CASSVGEVRSSYEQYF.

This chain links TRBV19 with TRBJ1-2; tentative D call: TRBD1 (5 bases). The V end was cut by 7 bases, the J end by 3 bases, with 18 bases between. This CDR3 contains 15 residues. Germline loops: CDR1 LNHDA, CDR2 SQIVND (reference sequence). The CDR3 DNA follows: TGTGCCAGTACCAACACCCTGGGGGGGTACTATGGCTACACCTTC. Its protein product is CASTNTLGGYYGYTF.

The rearrangement uses TRBV14 and TRBJ1-2; D is possibly TRBD1 (6 bases). V was clipped by 2 bases and J by 8 bases, with 21 bases between them. Germline V lookup: CDR1 SGHDN, CDR2 FVKESK. The CDR3 has 16 residues. As DNA, the CDR3 is TGTGCCAGCAGCCAAAATCTCCAGGGGTTGGAGCTGGGCTACACCTTC. Amino acids: CASSQNLQGLELGYTF.

The J gene is TRBJ2-3, the V gene TRBV27, with 9 bases that match TRBD2. Germline trimming cut 6 bases from V and 4 bases from J; bases unmatched to any gene: 14. Germline V gene lookup returns CDR1 MNHEY and CDR2 SMNVEV (reference sequence). This CDR3 is 17 amino acids long. The CDR3 sequence is CASRGIAGEGRPDTQYF. In nucleotides, the CDR3 is TGTGCCAGCAGGGGAATAGCGGGAGAAGGGCGGCCAGATACGCAGTATTTT.

The gene calls are TRBV11-1 and TRBJ2-5; 7 nucleotides line up with TRBD2. The CDR3 extends over 19 amino acids. J gave up 2 bases and V 3 bases, and 18 bases lay outside the gene matches. Germline CDR1 is SGHAT and CDR2 is FQDESV (reference sequence). The DNA for the CDR3 is TGTGCCAGCAGCTTGAATTATGGTGGAGCGGGGCGACAACAAGAGACCCAGTACTTC. It is translated as CASSLNYGGAGRQQETQYF.

The chain carries TRBV15 and TRBJ1-4, with TRBD1 matching over 8 bases. Trimming took 4 bases from V and 6 from J; bases not matched to a gene: 7. The CDR3 runs 15 residues. CDR1 is LNHNV, CDR2 YYDKDF, per germline (reference sequence). The CDR3 here is CATSISGGADEKLFF. CDR3 DNA: TGTGCCACCAGCATATCAGGGGGCGCGGATGAAAAACTGTTTTTT.

This chain connects TRBV15 to TRBJ2-2; 7 nucleotides match TRBD1. The CDR3 sequence is 17 residues long. CDR1 is LNHNV, CDR2 YYDKDF, per germline (reference sequence). J lost 6 bases, V lost 5 bases, and 15 bases had no gene match. CDR3 in DNA: TGTGCCACCAGCGGGCATGGGACAGCCACACACCCCGGGGAGCTGTTTTTT. This encodes CATSGHGTATHPGELFF. Full variable domain (rest looked up from reference TRBV15 and TRBJ2-2): DAMVIQNPRYQVTQFGKPVTLSCSQTLNHNVMYWYQQKSSQAPKLLFHYYDKDFNNEADTPDNFQSRRPNTSFCFLDIRSPGLGDTAMYLCATSGHGTATHPGELFFGEGSRLTVL.

The rearrangement uses TRBV30 and TRBJ2-7, with 7 nucleotides matching TRBD1. The CDR3 is made up of 13 amino acids. The J segment lost 6 bases and the V segment lost 8 bases, leaving 13 bases of the junction unmatched. In germline, CDR1 is GTSNPN, CDR2 SVGIG (reference sequence). In DNA form, the CDR3 reads TGTGCCGGTAGGGGGCTAATAATGGGCGAGCAGTACTTC. Its protein product is CAGRGLIMGEQYF.

This clone came up once. The gene calls are TRBV5-6 and TRBJ1-1; tentatively, D is TRBD1 (6 bases). V was trimmed by 3 bases and J by 6 bases, leaving 12 bases between them. Germline-derived CDR1 and CDR2 are SGHDT and YYEEEE. The CDR3 spans 13 residues. The CDR3 bases are TGTGCCAGCAGCTCCCGACAGGCGCCTGAAGCTTTCTTT. Translating gives CASSSRQAPEAFF.

The rearrangement links TRBV14 to TRBJ2-3; 12 bases map to TRBD2. The CDR3 runs 18 residues. The germline gives CDR1 SGHDN, CDR2 FVKESK. V was pared by 5 bases and J by 2 bases, with 11 bases of the junction left unmatched. As DNA, the CDR3 is TGTGCCAGCAGCGGACGACTAGCGGGAGACCCCTTCACAGATACGCAGTATTTT. Translated, it gives CASSGRLAGDPFTDTQYF.

The genes are TRBV19 and TRBJ2-2, with 8 bases that match TRBD2. Germline CDR1 and CDR2: LNHDA and SQIVND (reference sequence). The CDR3 loop spans 13 amino acids. Losses at the gene ends were 5 bases for V and 6 bases for J; bases not matched to a gene: 2. The CDR3 region has the DNA TGTGCCAGTAGTGGGGGACTAGCCGGGGAGCTGTTTTTT. The encoded protein is CASSGGLAGELFF.

The chain carries TRBV14 and TRBJ2-5, with a weak D call TRBD2 (7 bases). The CDR3 is 15 residues long. Trimming cost V 4 bases and J 5 bases, with 17 bases left between them. From germline, CDR1 is SGHDN and CDR2 FVKESK. This CDR3 reads CASSLTGGPGETQYF. CDR3 nucleotides: TGTGCCAGCAGCCTCACCGGGGGGCCAGGGGAGACCCAGTACTTC.

CDR3 loop: CASGVGLAGNEQYF. The CDR3 DNA reads TGCGCCAGCGGGGTCGGACTAGCGGGAAACGAGCAGTACTTC. The J gene is TRBJ2-7, the V gene TRBV5-1, with 12 bases that match TRBD2. The trim removed 7 bases at V and 5 bases at J, leaving 7 bases unmatched. The V gene's germline CDR1 is SGHRS and CDR2 YFSETQ. This CDR3 is 14 amino acids long. The full variable domain, completed using reference TRBV5-1 and TRBJ2-7, is KAGVTQTPRYLIKTRGQQVTLSCSPISGHRSVSWYQQTPGQGLQFLFEYFSETQRNKGNFPGRFSGRQFSNSRSEMNVSTLELGDSALYLCASGVGLAGNEQYFGPGTRLTVT.

This chain uses TRBV4-1 with TRBJ1-5, with D tentatively TRBD1 (5 bases). The CDR3 covers 16 residues. The germline CDR1 and CDR2 sequences are MGHRA and YSYEKL. The V end was cut by 2 bases, the J end by 3 bases, with 14 bases between. CDR3 sequence: CASSQPSGGLNQPQHF. DNA for the CDR3: TGCGCCAGCAGCCAACCCTCCGGGGGACTCAATCAGCCCCAGCATTTT.

The V gene is TRBV4-2, the J gene TRBJ1-2; D might be TRBD1 (6 bases). The germline V and J ends were trimmed by 0 bases and 3 bases, with 17 bases remaining between them. This CDR3 region has 17 residues. Germline CDR1 is LGHNA and CDR2 is YNFKEQ. The CDR3 spells CASSQEGSGEFYYGYTF. In DNA form, the CDR3 reads TGTGCCAGCAGCCAAGAGGGGTCAGGGGAGTTTTACTATGGCTACACCTTC.

The chain has TRBV5-1 and TRBJ1-2; TRBD1 is a possible D gene (5 bases). Trimming removed 7 bases at V and 7 bases at J, with 23 bases between. The CDR3 consists of 15 residues. Germline CDR1 and CDR2: SGHRS and YFSETQ. The chain's CDR3 is CASHLQGLGDLGYTF. As DNA, the CDR3 is TGCGCCAGCCATCTTCAGGGTTTGGGCGATCTTGGCTACACCTTC.

In its sample, this clone was seen a few times. The rearrangement links TRBV27 to TRBJ1-1, with D perhaps TRBD1 (5 bases). This CDR3 comprises 15 residues. Germline assignment: CDR1 MNHEY and CDR2 SMNVEV (reference sequence). V was clipped by 2 bases and J by 3 bases, with 13 bases between them. The CDR3 coding sequence is TGTGCCAGCAGTTTAGCCGGACAAGACTACACTGAAGCTTTCTTT. It encodes CASSLAGQDYTEAFF.

The rearrangement uses TRBV28 and TRBJ2-1, with D hard to call. The CDR3 has 11 residues. Germline V CDR1 and CDR2: MDHEN, SYDVKM. Trimming removed 5 bases from V and 5 bases from J, with 4 bases in between. CDR3 sequence: CASSGNNEQFF. The CDR3 DNA sequence: TGTGCCAGCAGTGGCAACAATGAGCAGTTCTTC.

The V call is TRBV27, the J call TRBJ2-7; the D is unclear. Germline-derived CDR1 and CDR2 are MNHEY and SMNVEV (reference sequence). With 1 base removed from V and 0 bases from J, the gap between germline ends came to 13 bases. The CDR3 extends over 16 amino acids. CDR3 in amino acids: CASSLYNDFSSYEQYF. CDR3 in DNA: TGTGCCAGCAGTTTATATAATGACTTTAGCTCCTACGAGCAGTACTTC.

The genes are TRBV7-9 and TRBJ1-2; D is unresolved. Germline CDR1 SEHNR, CDR2 FQNEAQ (reference sequence). V lost 0 bases to trimming and J lost 2 bases, with 19 bases between them. This CDR3 contains 18 residues. The CDR3 reads CASSLARYPSRRNYGYTF. Here the CDR3 DNA reads TGTGCCAGCAGCTTAGCGAGGTACCCATCTCGGCGAAACTATGGCTACACCTTC.

The chain uses TRBV19 and TRBJ2-2; 8 bases map to TRBD2. This CDR3 spans 15 amino acids. CDR1 is LNHDA, CDR2 SQIVND, per germline (reference sequence). Trimming removed 3 bases from V and 2 bases from J; junction bases left unmatched: 2. CDR3 coding DNA: TGTGCCAGTAGTATCCTAGCGGGTAACACCGGGGAGCTGTTTTTT. Amino acid sequence: CASSILAGNTGELFF.

The chain has TRBV4-1 and TRBJ1-1, with D possibly being TRBD1 (5 bases). Germline CDR1 and CDR2: MGHRA and YSYEKL. This CDR3 has 14 residues. V lost 8 bases and J 7 bases, leaving 20 bases between the germline ends. In DNA form, the CDR3 reads TGCGCCAGCTCGGGTGGGCCAGGCAGGGATGAAGCTTTCTTT. Amino acids: CASSGGPGRDEAFF.

V gene TRBV27 combines with J gene TRBJ1-5, with D possibly matching TRBD1 (5 bases). V was shortened by 1 base and J by 3 bases, with 16 bases between the two germline ends. Germline V gene sequence: CDR1 MNHEY, CDR2 SMNVEV (reference sequence). The CDR3 has 17 amino acids. The chain's CDR3 is CASSLLGLAGHNQPQHF. The DNA for the CDR3 is TGTGCCAGCAGTTTATTGGGTTTGGCAGGACACAATCAGCCCCAGCATTTT.

The gene calls are TRBV6-1 and TRBJ1-5, with D perhaps matching TRBD1 (6 bases). V lost 7 bases to trimming and J lost 3 bases, with 10 bases between them. Germline loops: CDR1 MNHNS, CDR2 SASEGT. This CDR3 is built from 13 residues. The CDR3 sequence: CASTGGLNQPQHF. CDR3 nucleotides: TGTGCCAGCACCGGGGGGCTCAATCAGCCCCAGCATTTT.

V is TRBV11-2 and J is TRBJ1-2; D remains unclear. Trimming took 2 bases from V and 1 from J, leaving 11 bases between them. Germline V gene data show CDR1 as SGHAT and CDR2 as FQNNGV. This CDR3 contains 15 residues. CDR3 nucleotides: TGTGCCAGCAGCTTAAATAGGGAGGGTAACTATGGCTACACCTTC. Translated: CASSLNREGNYGYTF.

This chain uses TRBV9 with TRBJ1-5, with 7 positions matching TRBD1. Unmatched junction bases numbered 6, after V lost 3 bases and J lost 6 bases. The CDR3 runs to 14 residues. CDR1 and CDR2 (germline): SGDLS, YYNGEE. The chain's CDR3 is CASSGTGALQPQHF. Here the CDR3 DNA reads TGTGCCAGCAGCGGTACAGGGGCGCTTCAGCCCCAGCATTTT.